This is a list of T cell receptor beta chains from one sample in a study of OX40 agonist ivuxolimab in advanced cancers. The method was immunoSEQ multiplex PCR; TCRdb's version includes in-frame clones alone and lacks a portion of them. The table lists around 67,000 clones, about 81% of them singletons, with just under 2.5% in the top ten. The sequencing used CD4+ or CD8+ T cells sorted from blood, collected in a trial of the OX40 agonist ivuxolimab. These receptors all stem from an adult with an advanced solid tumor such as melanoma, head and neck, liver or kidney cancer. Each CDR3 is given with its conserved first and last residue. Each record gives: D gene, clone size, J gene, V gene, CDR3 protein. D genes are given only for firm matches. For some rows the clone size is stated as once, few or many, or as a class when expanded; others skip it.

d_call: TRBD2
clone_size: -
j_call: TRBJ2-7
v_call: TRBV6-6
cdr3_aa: CASTTGGGAYEQYF

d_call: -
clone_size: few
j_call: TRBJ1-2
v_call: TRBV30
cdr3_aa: CAWVPGTVGYTF

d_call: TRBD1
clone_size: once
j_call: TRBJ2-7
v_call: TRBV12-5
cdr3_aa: CASAQDRGRYF

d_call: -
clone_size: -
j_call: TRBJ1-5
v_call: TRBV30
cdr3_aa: CAWSVNSNQPQHF

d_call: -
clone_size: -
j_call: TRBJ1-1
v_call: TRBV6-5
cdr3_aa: CASSYSGFEYTEAFF

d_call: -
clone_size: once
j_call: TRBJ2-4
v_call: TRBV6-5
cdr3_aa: CASSWKNIQYF

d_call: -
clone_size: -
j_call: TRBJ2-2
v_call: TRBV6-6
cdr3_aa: CASSYLLTNTGELFF

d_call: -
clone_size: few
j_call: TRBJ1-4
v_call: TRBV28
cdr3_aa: CASSLVGAGSNEKLFF

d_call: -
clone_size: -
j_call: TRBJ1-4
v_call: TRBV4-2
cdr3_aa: CASSQAASTNEKLFF

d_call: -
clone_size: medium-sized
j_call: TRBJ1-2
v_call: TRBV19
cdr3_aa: CASMEISAGFNNYGYTF

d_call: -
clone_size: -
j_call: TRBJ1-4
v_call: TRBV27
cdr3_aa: CASSLGAGTRLFF

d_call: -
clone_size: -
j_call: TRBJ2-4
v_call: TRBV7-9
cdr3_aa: CASSLVGGTELAKNIQYF

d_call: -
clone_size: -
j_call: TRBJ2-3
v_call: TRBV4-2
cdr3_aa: CASSQDRIKRGGSGTQYF

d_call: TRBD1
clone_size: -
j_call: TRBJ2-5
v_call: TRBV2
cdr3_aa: CASTGQVQETQYF

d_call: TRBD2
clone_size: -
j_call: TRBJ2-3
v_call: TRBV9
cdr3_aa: CASSARTSGESDTQYF

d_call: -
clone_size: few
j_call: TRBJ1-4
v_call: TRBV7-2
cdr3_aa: CASTRYEKLFF

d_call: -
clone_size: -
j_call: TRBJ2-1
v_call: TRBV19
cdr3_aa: CASSPFGGFYNEQFF

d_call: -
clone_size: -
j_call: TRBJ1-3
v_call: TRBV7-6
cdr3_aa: CASSLVDFWSSSGNTIYF

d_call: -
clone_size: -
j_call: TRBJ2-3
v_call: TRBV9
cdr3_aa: CASAGPREDTQYF

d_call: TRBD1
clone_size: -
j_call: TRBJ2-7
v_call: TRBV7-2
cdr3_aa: CASSLAQGGWEQYF

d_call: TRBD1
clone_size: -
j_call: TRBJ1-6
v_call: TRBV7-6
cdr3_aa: CASSLRQGNSPLHF

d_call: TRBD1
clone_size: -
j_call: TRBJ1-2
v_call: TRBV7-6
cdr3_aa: CASSGRGHYGYTF